This T cell receptor beta chain came from a study of preoperative IRX-2 immunotherapy in early breast cancer. The treatment: preoperative locoregional IRX-2 cytokine immunotherapy. Samples came from a phase Ib trial of preoperative locoregional IRX-2 cytokine immunotherapy. The CDR3 length is 17 residues. Clones were read by immunoSEQ multiplex PCR, and TCRdb kept only the in-frame ones, dropping some. This sample carries roughly 27,000 clones, around 79% of them seen once, and the ten largest clones take around 7%. The sample consisted of lymph node tissue, taken after IRX-2 immunotherapy. This chain joins TRBV7-5 and TRBJ2-7; TRBD2, the table's D call, was not compared with the DNA. TRBV7-5 is deemed a pseudogene. The sequence was collected from a human donor with breast cancer. The CDR3 reads CASSPEGPGLATYEQYF. CDR3 in DNA: TGTGCCAGCAGCCCTGAGGGCCCGGGACTAGCAACCTACGAGCAGTACTTC.